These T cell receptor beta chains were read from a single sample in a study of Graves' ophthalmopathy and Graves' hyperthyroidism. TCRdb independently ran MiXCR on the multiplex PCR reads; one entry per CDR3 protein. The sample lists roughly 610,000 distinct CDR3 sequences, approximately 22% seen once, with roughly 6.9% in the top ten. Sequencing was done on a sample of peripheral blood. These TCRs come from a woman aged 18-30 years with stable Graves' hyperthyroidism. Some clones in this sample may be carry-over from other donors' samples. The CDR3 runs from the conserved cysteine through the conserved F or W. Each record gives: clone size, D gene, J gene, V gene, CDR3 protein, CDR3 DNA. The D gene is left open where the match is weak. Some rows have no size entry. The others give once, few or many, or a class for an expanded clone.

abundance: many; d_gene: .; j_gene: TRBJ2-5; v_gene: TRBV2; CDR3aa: CATLQRRQETQYF; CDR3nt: TGTGCCACCCTACAACGAAGACAAGAGACCCAGTACTTC
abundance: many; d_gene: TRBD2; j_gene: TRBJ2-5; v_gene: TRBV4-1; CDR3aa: CASSRNNGASGGGNQETQYF; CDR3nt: TGCGCCAGCAGCCGCAATAACGGGGCTAGCGGGGGAGGGAACCAAGAGACCCAGTACTTC
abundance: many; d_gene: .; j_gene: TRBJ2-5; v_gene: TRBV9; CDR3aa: CASNQAGGGWKTQYF; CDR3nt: TGTGCCAGCAACCAGGCAGGAGGGGGATGGAAGACCCAGTACTTC
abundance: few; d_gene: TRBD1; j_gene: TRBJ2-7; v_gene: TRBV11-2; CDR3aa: CASSLSHGQVTYEQYF; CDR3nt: TGTGCCAGCAGCTTATCTCATGGACAGGTTACCTACGAGCAGTACTTC
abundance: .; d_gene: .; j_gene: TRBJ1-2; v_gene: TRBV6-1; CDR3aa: CASSETATLANYGYTF; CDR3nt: TGTGCCAGCAGCGAGACAGCGACCTTAGCTAACTATGGCTACACCTTC
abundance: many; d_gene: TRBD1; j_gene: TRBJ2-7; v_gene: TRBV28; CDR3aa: CASSLRGQAHWEQYF; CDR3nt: TGTGCCAGCAGTTTACGGGGACAGGCCCACTGGGAGCAGTACTTC
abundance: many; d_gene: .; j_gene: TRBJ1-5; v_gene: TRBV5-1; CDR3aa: CASSLLQGSDQPQHF; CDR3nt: TGCGCCAGCAGCCTTCTACAGGGTTCGGATCAGCCCCAGCATTTT
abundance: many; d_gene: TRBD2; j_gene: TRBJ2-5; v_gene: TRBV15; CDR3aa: CATSRPRASGRARETQYF; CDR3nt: TGTGCCACCAGCAGGCCAAGGGCTAGCGGGAGGGCCCGGGAGACCCAGTACTTC
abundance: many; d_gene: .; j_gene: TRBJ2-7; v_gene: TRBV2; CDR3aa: CASSEAPESYEQYF; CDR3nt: TGTGCCAGCAGTGAAGCCCCCGAATCCTACGAGCAGTACTTC
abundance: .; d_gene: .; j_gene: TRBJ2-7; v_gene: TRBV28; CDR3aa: CASSLPGHLYEQYF; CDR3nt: TGTGCCAGCAGCTTGCCGGGACACCTGTACGAGCAGTACTTC
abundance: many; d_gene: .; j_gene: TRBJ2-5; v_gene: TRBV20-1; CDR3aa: CSVWGQETQYF; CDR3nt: TGCAGTGTGTGGGGACAAGAGACCCAGTACTTC
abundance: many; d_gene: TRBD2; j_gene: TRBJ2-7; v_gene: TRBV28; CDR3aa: CASREPGLAGALYEQYF; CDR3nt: TGTGCCAGCAGAGAACCGGGACTAGCGGGAGCGCTCTACGAGCAGTACTTC
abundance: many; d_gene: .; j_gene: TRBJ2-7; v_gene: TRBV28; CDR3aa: CASSFAGSYEQYF; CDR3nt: TGTGCCAGCAGTTTTGCAGGTTCCTACGAGCAGTACTTC
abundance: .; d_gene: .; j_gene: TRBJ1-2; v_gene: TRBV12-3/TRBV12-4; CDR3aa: CASSFGRGHGYTF; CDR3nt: TGTGCCAGCAGTTTTGGCAGGGGCCATGGCTACACCTTC
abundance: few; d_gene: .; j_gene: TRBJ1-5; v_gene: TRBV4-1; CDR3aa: CASSQDRDGDNQPQHF; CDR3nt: TGCGCCAGCAGCCAAGATCGGGACGGCGACAATCAGCCCCAGCATTTT
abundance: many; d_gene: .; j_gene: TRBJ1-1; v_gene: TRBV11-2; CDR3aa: CASSKGGGQRDTEAFF; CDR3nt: TGTGCCAGCAGCAAGGGCGGGGGGCAGAGGGACACTGAAGCTTTCTTT
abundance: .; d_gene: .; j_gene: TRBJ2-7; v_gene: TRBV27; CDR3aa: CASSYTGYPYEQYF; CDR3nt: TGTGCCAGCAGTTACACAGGGTATCCCTACGAGCAGTACTTC
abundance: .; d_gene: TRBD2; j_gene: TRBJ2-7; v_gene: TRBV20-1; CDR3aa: CSATGGAGYTYEQYF; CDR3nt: TGCAGTGCTACCGGGGGGGCGGGGTACACCTACGAGCAGTACTTC
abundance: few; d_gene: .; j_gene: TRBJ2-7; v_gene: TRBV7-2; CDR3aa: CASSKQGGSYEQYF; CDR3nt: TGTGCCAGCAGCAAACAGGGCGGGTCCTACGAGCAGTACTTC
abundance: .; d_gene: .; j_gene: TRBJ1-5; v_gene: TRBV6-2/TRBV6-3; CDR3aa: CASSYSAYRNSNQPQHF; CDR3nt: TGTGCCAGCAGTTACTCCGCTTACAGGAATAGCAATCAGCCCCAGCATTTT
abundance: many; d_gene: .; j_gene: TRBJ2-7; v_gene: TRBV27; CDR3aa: CASSLQGFVSYEQYF; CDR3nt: TGTGCCAGCAGTTTACAGGGATTCGTCTCCTACGAGCAGTACTTC
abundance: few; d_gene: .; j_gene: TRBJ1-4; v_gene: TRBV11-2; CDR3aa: CASSSLGGGGEKLFF; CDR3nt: TGTGCCAGCAGTTCCCTAGGAGGCGGAGGTGAAAAACTGTTTTTT
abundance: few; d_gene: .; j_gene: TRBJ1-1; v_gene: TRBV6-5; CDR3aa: CASSYSRPGANTEAFF; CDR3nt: TGTGCCAGCAGTTACTCGAGACCAGGGGCGAACACTGAAGCTTTCTTT
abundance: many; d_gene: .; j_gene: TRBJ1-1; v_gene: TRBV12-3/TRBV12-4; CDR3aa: CASSFRATGTEAFF; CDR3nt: TGTGCCAGCAGTTTTCGGGCAACTGGCACTGAAGCTTTCTTT
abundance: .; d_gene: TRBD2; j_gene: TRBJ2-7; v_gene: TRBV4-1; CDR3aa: CASSHPGSSGHTYEQYF; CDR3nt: TGCGCCAGCAGCCACCCGGGGTCTAGCGGGCACACCTACGAGCAGTACTTC
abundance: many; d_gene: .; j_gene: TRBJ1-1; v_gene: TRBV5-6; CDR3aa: CASSLLQRNTEAFF; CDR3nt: TGTGCCAGCAGCTTGCTCCAAAGGAACACTGAAGCTTTCTTT
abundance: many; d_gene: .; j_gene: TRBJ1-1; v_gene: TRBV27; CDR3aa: CASSPPPGWGTEAFF; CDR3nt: TGTGCCAGCAGTCCGCCCCCAGGGTGGGGGACTGAAGCTTTCTTT
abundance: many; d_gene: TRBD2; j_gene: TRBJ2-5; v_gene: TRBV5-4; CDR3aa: CASSSTRGGRPETQYF; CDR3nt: TGTGCCAGCAGCTCCACCCGGGGGGGCCGACCAGAGACCCAGTACTTC
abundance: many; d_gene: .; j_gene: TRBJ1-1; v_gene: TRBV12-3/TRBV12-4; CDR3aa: CATRQASNMNTEAFF; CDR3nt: TGTGCCACCAGACAGGCTTCGAACATGAACACTGAAGCTTTCTTT
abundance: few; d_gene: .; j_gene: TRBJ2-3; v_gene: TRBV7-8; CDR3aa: CASVSREADTQYF; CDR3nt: TGTGCCAGCGTCTCCAGGGAGGCAGATACGCAGTATTTT
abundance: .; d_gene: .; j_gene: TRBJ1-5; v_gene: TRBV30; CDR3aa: CAWSVTPGGSQPQHF; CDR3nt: TGTGCCTGGAGTGTGACACCGGGGGGAAGTCAGCCCCAGCATTTT
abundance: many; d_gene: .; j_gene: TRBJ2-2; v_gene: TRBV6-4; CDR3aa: CASSGLVGLSTGELFF; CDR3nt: TGTGCCAGCAGTGGACTCGTGGGACTTTCCACCGGGGAGCTGTTTTTT